This TCR beta chain was recorded in a study of blood T cell repertoires in COVID-19. In the study overall: Sites across the United States, Italy and Spain contributed samples from acute and convalescent COVID-19. Sources were T cells, B-cell-depleted T cells, or PBMCs; the material itself was cDNA or gDNA.

As originally analysed: Reference gene primer amplification gave nucleated cell count estimates. Measured with immunoSEQ multiplex PCR; TCRdb has only the in-frame clones, and not every one. V, J and clone size are taken as reported in that table, and D and trimming were inferred from the DNA itself. There are some 200,000 clones in the sample; less than 90% occur only once, and about 5.1% lies in the top ten. This TCR was sampled from a woman aged 60-75 years who had recovered from COVID-19. The specimen sequenced was peripheral blood.

The CDR3 spells CASSEEGTTGYYGYTF. DNA of the CDR3: TGTGCCAGCAGTGAAGAGGGGACGACAGGGTACTATGGCTACACCTTC. The chain links TRBV2 to TRBJ1-2; 7 positions match TRBD1. The CDR3 extends over 16 amino acids. Trimming cost V 1 base and J 3 bases; bases outside gene matches: 8. Germline-derived CDR1 and CDR2 are SNHLY and FYNNEI. The full variable domain, its missing parts supplied by reference TRBV2 and TRBJ1-2, is EPEVTQTPSHQVTQMGQEVILRCVPISNHLYFYWYRQILGQKVEFLVSFYNNEISEKSEIFDDQFSVERPDGSNFTLKIRSTKLEDSAMYFCASSEEGTTGYYGYTFGSGTRLTVV.